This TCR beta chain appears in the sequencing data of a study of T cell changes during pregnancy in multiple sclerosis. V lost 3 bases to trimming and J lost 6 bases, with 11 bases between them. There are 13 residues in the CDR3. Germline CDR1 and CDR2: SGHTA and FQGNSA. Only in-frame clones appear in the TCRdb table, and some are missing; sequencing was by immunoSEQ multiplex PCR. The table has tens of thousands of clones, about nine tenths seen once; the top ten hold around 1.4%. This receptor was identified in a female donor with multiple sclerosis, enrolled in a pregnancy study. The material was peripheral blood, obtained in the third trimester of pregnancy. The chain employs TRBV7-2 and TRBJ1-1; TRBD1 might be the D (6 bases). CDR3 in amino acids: CASSFTGRPEAFF. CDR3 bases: TGTGCCAGCAGCTTTACAGGGCGCCCTGAAGCTTTCTTT. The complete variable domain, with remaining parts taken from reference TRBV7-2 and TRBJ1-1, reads GAGVSQSPSNKVTEKGKDVELRCDPISGHTALYWYRQSLGQGLEFLIYFQGNSAPDKSGLPSDRFSAERTGGSVSTLTIQRTQQEDSAVYLCASSFTGRPEAFFGQGTRLTVV.